This TCR beta chain was retrieved from a study of shared clonotypes between healthy human individuals. Study overall: The cohort had two women and three men, ages 18 to 49.

Assay: immunoSEQ multiplex PCR; the TCRdb copy retains only in-frame clones and omits some. Among about 480,000 clones, roughly 78% were seen once, and the ten largest hold 13%. Germline V gene data show CDR1 as LNHNV and CDR2 as YYDKDF (reference sequence). This CDR3 spans 15 amino acids. V was trimmed by 0 bases and J by 6 bases, leaving 14 bases between them. This sequence originates from a woman in her thirties or forties in good health. Some clones in this sample may be carry-over from other donors' samples. Sequencing was done on a sample of PBMCs. The chain joins TRBV15 to TRBJ1-1, with a possible D match to TRBD1 (5 bases). As DNA, the CDR3 is TGTGCCACCAGCAGAGATCTGGCTAGGGGCGCTGAAGCTTTCTTT. It specifies CATSRDLARGAEAFF.